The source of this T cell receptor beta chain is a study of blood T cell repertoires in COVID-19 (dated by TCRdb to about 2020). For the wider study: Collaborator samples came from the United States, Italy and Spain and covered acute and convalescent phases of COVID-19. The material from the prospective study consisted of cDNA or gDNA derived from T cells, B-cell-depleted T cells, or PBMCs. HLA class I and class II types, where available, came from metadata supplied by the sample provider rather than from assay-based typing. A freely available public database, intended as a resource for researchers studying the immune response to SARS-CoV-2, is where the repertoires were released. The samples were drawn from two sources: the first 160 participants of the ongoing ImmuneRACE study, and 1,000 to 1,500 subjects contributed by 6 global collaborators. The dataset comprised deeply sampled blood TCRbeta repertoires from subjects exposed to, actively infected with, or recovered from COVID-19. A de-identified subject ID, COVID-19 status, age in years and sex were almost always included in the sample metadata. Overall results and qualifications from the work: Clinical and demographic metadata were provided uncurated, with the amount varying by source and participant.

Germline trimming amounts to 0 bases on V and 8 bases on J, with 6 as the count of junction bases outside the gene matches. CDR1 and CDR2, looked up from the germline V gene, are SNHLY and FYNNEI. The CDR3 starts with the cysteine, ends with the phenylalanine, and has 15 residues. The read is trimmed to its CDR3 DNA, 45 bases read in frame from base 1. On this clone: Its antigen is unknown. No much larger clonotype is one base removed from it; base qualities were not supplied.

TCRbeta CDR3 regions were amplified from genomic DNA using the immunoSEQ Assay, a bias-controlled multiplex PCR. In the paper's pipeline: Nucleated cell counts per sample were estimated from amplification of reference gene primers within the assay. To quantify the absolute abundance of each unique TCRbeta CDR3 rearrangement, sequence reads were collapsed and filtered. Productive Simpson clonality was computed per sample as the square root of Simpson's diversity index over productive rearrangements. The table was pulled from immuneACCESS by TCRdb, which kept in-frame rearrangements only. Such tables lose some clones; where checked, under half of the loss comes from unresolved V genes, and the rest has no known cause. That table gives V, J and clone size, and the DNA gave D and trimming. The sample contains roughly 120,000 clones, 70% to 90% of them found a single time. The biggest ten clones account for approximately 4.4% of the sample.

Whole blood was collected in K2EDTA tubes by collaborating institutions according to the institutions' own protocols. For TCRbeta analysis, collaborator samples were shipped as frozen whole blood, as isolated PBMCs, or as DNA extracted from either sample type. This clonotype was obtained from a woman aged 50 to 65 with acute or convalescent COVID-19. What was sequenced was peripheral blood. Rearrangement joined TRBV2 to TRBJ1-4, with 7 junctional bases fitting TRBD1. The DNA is TGTGCCAGCAGTGAAGCGACAGGGTTTGGCGAAAAACTGTTTTTT. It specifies CASSEATGFGEKLFF.